The sequence of this T cell receptor beta chain was determined in a study of regulatory T cells in long-lasting Graves disease (dated by TCRdb to the early 2020s). The study in broad terms: To count as having persistent Graves' disease, a patient had to have received antithyroid drug treatment for over 5 years with TSH receptor autoantibodies remaining persistently positive. TCR sequencing covered roughly 13 persistent and roughly 20 newly diagnosed Graves' disease patients, 33 samples in total. Antithyroid drugs had been taken for approximately 10 years on average by persistent Graves' disease patients in the clinical cohort. The study was conducted in China and was registered as a clinical trial. This study used TCR sequencing and RNA sequencing of peripheral blood to compare persistent Graves' disease patients against newly diagnosed Graves' disease patients.

Results and caveats for the whole study, not just this receptor: Preferential use of TRBV28, TRBJ1-2 and TRBJ2-5 was observed in persistent disease, whereas TRBV20-1 and TRBJ2-1 were favored in newly diagnosed disease. Sequencing and analysis were restricted to the TCR beta chain. The small sample size was acknowledged by the authors as a limitation that may reduce accuracy. Lower TCR Shannon entropy and fewer highly expanded clones were observed in persistent Graves' disease patients than in newly diagnosed patients, which suggested clonal expansion. More public clonotypes were shared among persistent patients (roughly 2,900) than among newly diagnosed patients (966). The study examined only peripheral blood because the primary lesion, thyroid tissue, could not be accessed.

The time point label here, explained by the study, means: persistent/refractory GD, antithyroid drugs over 5 years with positive TRAb. For both TCR sequencing and RNA sequencing, RNA was extracted from PBMCs using TRIzol. The diagnosis of Graves' disease was made according to American Thyroid Association guidelines. Patients were recruited from an endocrinology department in Xi'an, China. From each patient, 7.5 to 9.5 milliliters of peripheral blood was collected into an EDTA anticoagulant tube. Ficoll Paque Plus density gradient separation was used to isolate PBMCs, and no further T cell sorting was done. An Agilent 2100 Bioanalyzer and agarose gel were used to assess RNA quality, and a NanoDrop 2000 was used to measure RNA concentration. The library was built by means of multiplex PCR. These reads were obtained on an Illumina HiSeq 4000. TCR beta libraries were built with iRepertoire HTBI primers and Arm-PCR amplification of CDR3 regions. PCR products were gel purified before sequencing. Concerning the study's data processing: Gene usage analysis of CDR3 amino acid clonotypes used the approximately 62 TRBV and 14 to 15 TRBJ segments found across samples. COPE and FqMerger were used to merge the filtered high-quality paired reads into contigs. BLAST was used to align contigs to IMGT TRBV, TRBD and TRBJ reference genes, and CDR3 was defined according to IMGT. Highly expanded clones were defined as clonotypes with a frequency above 0.1%. Shannon entropy served as the measure of repertoire diversity, while the Gini coefficient captured V-J evenness. A clonotype found in more than one individual was treated as public. Clones were called with MiXCR by TCRdb after fastp trimmed the public reads at Q25, and only in-frame beta chains were retained. A single entry per CDR3 protein holds the most common genes and DNA from its merged rows. The V and J calls and clone size are TCRdb's, not the authors'. This sample lists 700,000 or so distinct CDR3 sequences; approximately 29% were detected once. The leading ten clones occupy 40% to 50% of the sample.

A distance of 20 bases separates the germline ends of V and J, which lose 5 bases and 7 bases respectively. The CDR1 and CDR2 encoded by the germline V gene are SGHVS and FNYEAQ. Including the terminal cysteine and phenylalanine, the CDR3 comprises 15 residues. CDR3 DNA is the only sequence kept; it has 45 bases, read in frame from the first base. In the case of this clonotype: It lacks a known antigen. No base-level quality is on record; no much larger clone is a single base apart.

The material sequenced was peripheral blood mononuclear cells (PBMCs), taken when the disease was refractory, from a patient treated with antithyroid drugs. This sequence was found in a female donor with Graves disease. The sequence joins TRBV7-6 to TRBJ2-5; the D gene remains uncertain. The CDR3 amino acid sequence is: CASSPYSGPPGTQYF. The nucleotide sequence reads as follows: TGTGCCAGCAGCCCATACTCCGGGCCCCCGGGGACCCAGTACTTC.